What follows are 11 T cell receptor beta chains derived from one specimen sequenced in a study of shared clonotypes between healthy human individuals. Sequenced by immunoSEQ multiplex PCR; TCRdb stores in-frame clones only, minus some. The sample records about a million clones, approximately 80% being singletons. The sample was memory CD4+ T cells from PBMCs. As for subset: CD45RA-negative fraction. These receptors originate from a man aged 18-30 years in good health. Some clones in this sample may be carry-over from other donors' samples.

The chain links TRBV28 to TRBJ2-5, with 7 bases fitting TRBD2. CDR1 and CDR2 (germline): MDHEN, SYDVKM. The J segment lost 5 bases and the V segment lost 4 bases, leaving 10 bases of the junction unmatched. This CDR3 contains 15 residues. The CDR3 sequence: CASSWGGSRRETQYF. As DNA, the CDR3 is TGTGCCAGCAGTTGGGGGGGGAGCAGGCGGGAGACCCAGTACTTC.

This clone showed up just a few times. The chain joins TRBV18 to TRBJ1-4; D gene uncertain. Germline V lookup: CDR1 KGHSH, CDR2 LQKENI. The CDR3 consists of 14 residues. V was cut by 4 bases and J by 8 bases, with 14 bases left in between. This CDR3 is CASSRTVVGEKLFF. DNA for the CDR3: TGTGCCAGCTCACGGACTGTCGTGGGGGAAAAACTGTTTTTT.

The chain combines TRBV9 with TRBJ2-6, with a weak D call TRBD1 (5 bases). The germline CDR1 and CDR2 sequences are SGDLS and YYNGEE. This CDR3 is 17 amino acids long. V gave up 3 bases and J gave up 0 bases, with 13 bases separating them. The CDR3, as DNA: TGTGCCAGCAGCGCAGGGCTGTTGAACTCTGGGGCCAACGTCCTGACTTTC. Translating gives CASSAGLLNSGANVLTF. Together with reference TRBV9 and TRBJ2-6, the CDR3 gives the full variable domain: DSGVTQTPKHLITATGQRVTLRCSPRSGDLSVYWYQQSLDQGLQFLIQYYNGEERAKGNILERFSAQQFPDLHSELNLSSLELGDSALYFCASSAGLLNSGANVLTFGAGSRLTVL.

The CDR3 region is CASSQQGGAGGRSNEQFF. CDR3 nucleotide sequence: TGTGCCAGCAGCCAGCAGGGTGGAGCGGGAGGTAGAAGCAATGAGCAGTTCTTC. The gene calls are TRBV7-8 and TRBJ2-1; 9 bases are a match to TRBD2. There are 18 residues in the CDR3. The V and J ends lost 5 bases and 6 bases, in that order; junction bases with no gene match: 17. From germline, CDR1 is SGHVS and CDR2 FQNEAQ.

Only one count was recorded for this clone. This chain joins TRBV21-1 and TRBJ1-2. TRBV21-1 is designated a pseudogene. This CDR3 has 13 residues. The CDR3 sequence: CAGRRGEASGYTF. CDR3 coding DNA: TGTGCCGGCCGCAGGGGAGAGGCTTCAGGCTACACCTTC.

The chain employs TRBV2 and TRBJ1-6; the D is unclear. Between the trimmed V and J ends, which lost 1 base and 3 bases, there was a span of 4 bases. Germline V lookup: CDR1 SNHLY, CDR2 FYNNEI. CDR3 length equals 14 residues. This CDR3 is CASSEDYYNSPLHF. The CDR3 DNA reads TGTGCCAGCAGTGAAGACTACTATAATTCACCCCTCCACTTT.

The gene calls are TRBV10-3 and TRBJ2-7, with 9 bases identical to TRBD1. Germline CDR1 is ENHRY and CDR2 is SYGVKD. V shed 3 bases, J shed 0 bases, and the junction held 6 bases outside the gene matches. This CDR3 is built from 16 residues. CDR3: CAISDRPGQGSYEQYF. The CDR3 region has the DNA TGTGCCATCAGTGATCGTCCGGGACAGGGCTCCTACGAGCAGTACTTC.

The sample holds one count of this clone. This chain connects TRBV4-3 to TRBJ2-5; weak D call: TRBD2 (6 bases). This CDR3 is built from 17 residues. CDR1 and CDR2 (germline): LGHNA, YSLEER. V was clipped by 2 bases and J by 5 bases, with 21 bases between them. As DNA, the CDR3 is TGCGCCAGCAGCCAAACAATACCCGGGCTGCGGGGCGAGACCCAGTACTTC. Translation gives CASSQTIPGLRGETQYF.

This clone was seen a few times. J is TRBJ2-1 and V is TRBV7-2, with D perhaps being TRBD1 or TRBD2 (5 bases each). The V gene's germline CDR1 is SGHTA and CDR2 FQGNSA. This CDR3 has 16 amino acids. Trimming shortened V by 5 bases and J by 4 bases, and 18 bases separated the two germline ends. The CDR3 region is CASSKSGTLDYNEQFF. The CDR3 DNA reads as TGTGCCAGCAGCAAGTCCGGGACCCTGGATTACAATGAGCAGTTCTTC.

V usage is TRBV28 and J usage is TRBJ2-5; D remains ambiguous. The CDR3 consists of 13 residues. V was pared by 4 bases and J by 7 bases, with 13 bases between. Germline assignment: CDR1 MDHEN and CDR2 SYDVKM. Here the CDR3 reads CASSSVLWATQYF. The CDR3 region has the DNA TGTGCCAGCAGTTCGGTATTGTGGGCGACCCAGTACTTC.

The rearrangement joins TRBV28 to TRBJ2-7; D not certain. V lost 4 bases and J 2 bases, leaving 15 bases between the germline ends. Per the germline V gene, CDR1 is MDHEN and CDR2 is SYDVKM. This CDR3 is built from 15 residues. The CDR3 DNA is TGTGCCAGCAGTTCACCCCCAACTGGAGCCTACGAGCAGTACTTC. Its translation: CASSSPPTGAYEQYF.